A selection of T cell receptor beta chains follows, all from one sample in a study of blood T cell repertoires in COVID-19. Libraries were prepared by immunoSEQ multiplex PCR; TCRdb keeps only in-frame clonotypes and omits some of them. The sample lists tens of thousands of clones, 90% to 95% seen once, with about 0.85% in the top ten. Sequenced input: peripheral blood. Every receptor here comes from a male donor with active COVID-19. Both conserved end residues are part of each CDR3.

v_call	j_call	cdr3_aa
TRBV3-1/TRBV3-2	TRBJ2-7	CASSQSPPGHTSYEQYF
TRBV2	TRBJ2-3	CASRLRSGGAWDTQYF
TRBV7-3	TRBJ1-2	CASSPGGDRAYSF
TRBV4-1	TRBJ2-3	CASSQLTSGTDTQYF
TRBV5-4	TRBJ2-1	CASSKTGGNYNEQFF
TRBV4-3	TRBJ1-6	CASSPGTGVDSPLHF
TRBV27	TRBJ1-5	CASSLGDRFDSNQPQHF
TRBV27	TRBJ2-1	CASSGPSGGAYNEQFF
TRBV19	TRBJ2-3	CASGTLDTQYF
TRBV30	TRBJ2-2	CAWSVWGPGELFF
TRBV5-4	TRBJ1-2	CASSLQGAYGYTF
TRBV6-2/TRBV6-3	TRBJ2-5	CASSYSGTGSTIRETQYF
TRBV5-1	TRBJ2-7	CASSSRVQDEQYF
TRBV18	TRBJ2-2	CASSVQGSKNTGELFF
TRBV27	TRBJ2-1	CASSTTSAAHNEQFF
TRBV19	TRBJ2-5	CASSIRGTGGGETQYF
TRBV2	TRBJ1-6	CASRTNLAQGNSPLHF
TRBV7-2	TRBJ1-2	CASSGLGRGGGYTF
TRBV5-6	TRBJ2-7	CASSLDRSYEQYF
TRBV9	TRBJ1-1	CASSRRQGPNTEAFF
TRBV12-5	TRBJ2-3	CASGLGTVPDTQYF
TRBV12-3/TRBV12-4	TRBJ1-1	CASSFAGPTEAFF
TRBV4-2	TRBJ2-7	CASSQPGSYEQYF
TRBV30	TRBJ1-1	CAWGLQGTEAFF
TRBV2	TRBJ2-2	CAARTGSTGELFF
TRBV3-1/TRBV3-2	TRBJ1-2	CASSRGQGSGGYTF
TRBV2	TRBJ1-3	CASSEGRGNTIYF
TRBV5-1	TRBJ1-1	CASSLSGEGSAFF
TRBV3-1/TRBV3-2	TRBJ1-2	CASSQVPGPYGYTF
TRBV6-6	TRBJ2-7	CASSSSGGYEQYF
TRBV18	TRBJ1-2	CASSADRAYGYTF
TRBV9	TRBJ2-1	CASSVSLAGEQFF
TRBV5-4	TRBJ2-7	CASSPTSGVSYEQYF
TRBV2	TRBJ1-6	CAGKGVDVSNSPLHF
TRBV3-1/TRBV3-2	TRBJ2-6	CASSRGVIGSPGANVLTF
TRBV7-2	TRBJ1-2	CASSLALQGGSGYTF